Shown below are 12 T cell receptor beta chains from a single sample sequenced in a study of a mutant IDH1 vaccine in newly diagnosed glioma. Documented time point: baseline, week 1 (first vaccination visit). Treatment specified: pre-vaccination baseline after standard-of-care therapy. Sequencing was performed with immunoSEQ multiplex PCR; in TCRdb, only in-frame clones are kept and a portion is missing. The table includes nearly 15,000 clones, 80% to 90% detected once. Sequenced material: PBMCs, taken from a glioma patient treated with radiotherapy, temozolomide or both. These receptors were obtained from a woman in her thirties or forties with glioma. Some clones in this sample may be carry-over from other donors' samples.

The CDR3 region is CASSLTSYNSPLHF. The CDR3 region has the DNA TGCGCCAGCAGCTTAACCAGCTATAATTCACCCCTCCACTTT. The V and J genes are TRBV5-1 and TRBJ1-6; D gene ambiguous. The germline V gene encodes CDR1 SGHRS and CDR2 YFSETQ. The CDR3 runs 14 residues. The V end lost 2 bases, the J end lost 3 bases, and 6 bases lay between the germline ends.

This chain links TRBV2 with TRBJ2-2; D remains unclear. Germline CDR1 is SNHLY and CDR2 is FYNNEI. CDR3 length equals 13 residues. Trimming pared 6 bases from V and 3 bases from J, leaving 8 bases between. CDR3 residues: CASRDMDTGELFF. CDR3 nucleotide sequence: TGTGCCAGCAGAGACATGGACACCGGGGAGCTGTTTTTT.

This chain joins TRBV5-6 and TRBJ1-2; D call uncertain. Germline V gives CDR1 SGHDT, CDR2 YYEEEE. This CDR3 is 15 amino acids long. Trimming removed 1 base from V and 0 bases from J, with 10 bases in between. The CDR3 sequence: CASSLLMTSNYGYTF. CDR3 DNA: TGTGCCAGCAGCTTGCTAATGACATCTAACTATGGCTACACCTTC. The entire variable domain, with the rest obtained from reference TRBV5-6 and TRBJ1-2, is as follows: DAGVTQSPTHLIKTRGQQVTLRCSPKSGHDTVSWYQQALGQGPQFIFQYYEEEERQRGNFPDRFSGHQFPNYSSELNVNALLLGDSALYLCASSLLMTSNYGYTFGSGTRLTVV.

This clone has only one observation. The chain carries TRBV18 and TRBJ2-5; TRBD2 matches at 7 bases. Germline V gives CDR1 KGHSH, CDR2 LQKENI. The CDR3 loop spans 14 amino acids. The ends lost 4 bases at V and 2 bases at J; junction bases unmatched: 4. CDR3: CASSHGAGQETQYF. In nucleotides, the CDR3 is TGTGCCAGCTCACACGGAGCGGGGCAAGAGACCCAGTACTTC.

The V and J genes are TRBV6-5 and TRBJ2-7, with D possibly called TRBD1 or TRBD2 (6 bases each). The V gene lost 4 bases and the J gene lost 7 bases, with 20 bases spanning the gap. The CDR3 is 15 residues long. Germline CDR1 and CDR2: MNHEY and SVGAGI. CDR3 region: CASSSSVWGAGEQYF. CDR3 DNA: TGTGCCAGCAGTTCCTCTGTGTGGGGGGCCGGGGAGCAGTACTTC.

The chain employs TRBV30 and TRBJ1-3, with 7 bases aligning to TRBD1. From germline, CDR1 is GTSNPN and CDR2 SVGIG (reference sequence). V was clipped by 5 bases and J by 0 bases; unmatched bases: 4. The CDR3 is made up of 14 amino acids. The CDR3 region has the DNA TGTGCCTGGTCGACAGGGAGCTCTGGAAACACCATATATTTT. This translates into CAWSTGSSGNTIYF. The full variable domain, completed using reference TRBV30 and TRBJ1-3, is SQTIHQWPATLVQPVGSPLSLECTVEGTSNPNLYWYRQAAGRGLQLLFYSVGIGQISSEVPQNLSASRPQDRQFILSSKKLLLSDSGFYLCAWSTGSSGNTIYFGEGSWLTVV.

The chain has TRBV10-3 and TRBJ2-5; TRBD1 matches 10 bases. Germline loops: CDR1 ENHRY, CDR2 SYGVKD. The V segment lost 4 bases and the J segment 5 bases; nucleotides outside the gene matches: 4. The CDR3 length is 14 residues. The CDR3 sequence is CAISGQGAVETQYF. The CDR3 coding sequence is TGTGCCATCAGTGGACAGGGGGCGGTGGAGACCCAGTACTTC.

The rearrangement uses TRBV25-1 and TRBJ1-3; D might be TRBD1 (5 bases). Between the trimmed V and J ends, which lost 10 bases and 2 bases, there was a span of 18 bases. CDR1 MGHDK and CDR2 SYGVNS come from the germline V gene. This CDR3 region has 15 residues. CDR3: CATSTGLLPGNTIYF. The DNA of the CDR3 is TGTGCCACCTCAACGGGACTTCTCCCTGGAAACACCATATATTTT.

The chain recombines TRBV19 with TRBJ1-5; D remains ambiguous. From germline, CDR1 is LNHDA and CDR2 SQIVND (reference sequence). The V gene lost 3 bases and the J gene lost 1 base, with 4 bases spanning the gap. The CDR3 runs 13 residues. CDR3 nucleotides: TGTGCCAGTAGTATCCCCAGCAATCAGCCCCAGCATTTT. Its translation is CASSIPSNQPQHF.

Here the CDR3 DNA reads TGTGCCACCAGCATCTCGACCGGCGGTGGGGAAAAACTGTTTTTT. Its protein is CATSISTGGGEKLFF. The J gene is TRBJ1-4, the V gene TRBV15; D unclear. V shed 4 bases and J shed 8 bases, with 17 bases lying between them. This CDR3 has 15 residues. Germline V CDR1 and CDR2: LNHNV, YYDKDF (reference sequence).

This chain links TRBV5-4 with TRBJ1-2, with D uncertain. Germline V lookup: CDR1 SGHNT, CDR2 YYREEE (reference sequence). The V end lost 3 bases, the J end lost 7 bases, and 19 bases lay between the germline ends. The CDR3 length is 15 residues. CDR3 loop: CASSSYDGDWGGYTF. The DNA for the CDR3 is TGTGCCAGCAGCTCTTACGACGGGGATTGGGGTGGCTACACCTTC.

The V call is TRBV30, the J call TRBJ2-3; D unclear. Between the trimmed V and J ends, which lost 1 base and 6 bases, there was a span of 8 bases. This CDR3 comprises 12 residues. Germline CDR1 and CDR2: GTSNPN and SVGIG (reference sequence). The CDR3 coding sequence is TGTGCCTGGAGTGGGTTCCGGGATACGCAGTATTTT. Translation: CAWSGFRDTQYF.